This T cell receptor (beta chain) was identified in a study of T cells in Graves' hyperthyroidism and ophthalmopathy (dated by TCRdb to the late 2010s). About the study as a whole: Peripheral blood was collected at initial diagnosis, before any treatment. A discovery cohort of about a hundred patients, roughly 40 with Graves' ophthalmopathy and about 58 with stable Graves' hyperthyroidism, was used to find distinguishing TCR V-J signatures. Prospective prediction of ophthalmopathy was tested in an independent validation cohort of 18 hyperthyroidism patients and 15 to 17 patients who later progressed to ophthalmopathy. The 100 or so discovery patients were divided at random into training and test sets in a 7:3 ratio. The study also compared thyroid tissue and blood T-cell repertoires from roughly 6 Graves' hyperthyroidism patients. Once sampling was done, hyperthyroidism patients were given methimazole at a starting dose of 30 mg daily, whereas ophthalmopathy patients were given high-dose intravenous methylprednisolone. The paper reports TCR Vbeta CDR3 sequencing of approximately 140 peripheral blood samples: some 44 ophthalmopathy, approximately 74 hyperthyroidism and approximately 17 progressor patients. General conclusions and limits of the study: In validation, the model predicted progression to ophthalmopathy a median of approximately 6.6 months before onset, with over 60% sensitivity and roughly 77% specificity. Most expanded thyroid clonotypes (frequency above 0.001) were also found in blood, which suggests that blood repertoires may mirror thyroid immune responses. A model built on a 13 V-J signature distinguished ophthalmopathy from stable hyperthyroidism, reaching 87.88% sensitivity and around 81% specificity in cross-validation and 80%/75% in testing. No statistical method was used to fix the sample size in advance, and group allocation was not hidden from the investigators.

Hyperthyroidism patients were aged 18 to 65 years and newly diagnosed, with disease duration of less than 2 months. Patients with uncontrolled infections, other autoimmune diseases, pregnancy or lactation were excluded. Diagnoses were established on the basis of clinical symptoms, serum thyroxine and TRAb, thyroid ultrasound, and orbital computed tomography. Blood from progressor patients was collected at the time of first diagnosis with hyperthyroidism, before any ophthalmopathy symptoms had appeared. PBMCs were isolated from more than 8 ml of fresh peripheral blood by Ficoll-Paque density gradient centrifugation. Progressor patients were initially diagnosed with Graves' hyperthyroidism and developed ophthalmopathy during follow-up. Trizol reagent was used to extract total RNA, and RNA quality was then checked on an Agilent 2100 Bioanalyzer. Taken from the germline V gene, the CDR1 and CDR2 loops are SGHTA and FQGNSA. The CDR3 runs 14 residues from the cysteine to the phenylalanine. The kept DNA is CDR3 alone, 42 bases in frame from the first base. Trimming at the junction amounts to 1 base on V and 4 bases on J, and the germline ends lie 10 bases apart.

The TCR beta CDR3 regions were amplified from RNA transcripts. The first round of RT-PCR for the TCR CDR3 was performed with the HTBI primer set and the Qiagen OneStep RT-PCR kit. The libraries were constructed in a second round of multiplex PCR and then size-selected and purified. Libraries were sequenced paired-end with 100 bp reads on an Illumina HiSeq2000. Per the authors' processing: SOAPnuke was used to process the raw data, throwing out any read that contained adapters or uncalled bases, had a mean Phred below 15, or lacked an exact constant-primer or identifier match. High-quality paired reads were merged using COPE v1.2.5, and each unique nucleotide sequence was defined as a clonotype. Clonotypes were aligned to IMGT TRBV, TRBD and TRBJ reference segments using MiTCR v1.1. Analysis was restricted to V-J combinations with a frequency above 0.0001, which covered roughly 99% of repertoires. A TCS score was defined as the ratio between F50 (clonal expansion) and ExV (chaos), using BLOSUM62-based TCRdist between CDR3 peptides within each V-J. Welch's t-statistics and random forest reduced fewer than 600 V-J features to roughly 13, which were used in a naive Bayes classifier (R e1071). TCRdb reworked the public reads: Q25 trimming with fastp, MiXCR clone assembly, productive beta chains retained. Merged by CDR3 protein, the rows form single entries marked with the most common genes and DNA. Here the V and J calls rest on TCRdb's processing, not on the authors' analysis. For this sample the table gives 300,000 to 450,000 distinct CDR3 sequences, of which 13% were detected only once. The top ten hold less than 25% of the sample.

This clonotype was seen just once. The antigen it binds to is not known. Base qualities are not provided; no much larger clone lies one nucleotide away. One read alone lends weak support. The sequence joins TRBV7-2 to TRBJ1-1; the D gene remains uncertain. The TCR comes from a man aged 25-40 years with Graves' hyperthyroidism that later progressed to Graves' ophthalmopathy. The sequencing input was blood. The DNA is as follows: TGTGCCAGCAGCTTAGTAGGGTGGGGCACTGAAGCTTTCTTT. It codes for CASSLVGWGTEAFF.